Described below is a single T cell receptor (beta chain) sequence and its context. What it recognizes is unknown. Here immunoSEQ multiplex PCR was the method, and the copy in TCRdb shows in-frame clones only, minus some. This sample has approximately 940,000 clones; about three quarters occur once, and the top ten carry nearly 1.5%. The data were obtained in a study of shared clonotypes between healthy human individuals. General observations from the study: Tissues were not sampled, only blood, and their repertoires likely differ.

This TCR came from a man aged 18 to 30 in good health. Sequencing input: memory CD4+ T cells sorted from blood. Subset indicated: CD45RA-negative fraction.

The CDR3 protein is CASSHGKEQYF. The CDR3 DNA sequence: TGTGCCAGTAGCCACGGGAAAGAGCAGTACTTC. The genes are TRBV19 and TRBJ2-7; tentative D call: TRBD2 (5 bases). The germline V gene has CDR1 LNHDA and CDR2 SQIVND (reference sequence). The CDR3 has 11 amino acids. Trimming removed 6 bases at V and 7 bases at J, with 10 bases between. Filled out from reference TRBV19 and TRBJ2-7, the complete variable domain reads DGGITQSPKYLFRKEGQNVTLSCEQNLNHDAMYWYRQDPGQGLRLIYYSQIVNDFQKGDIAEGYSVSREKKESFPLTVTSAQKNPTAFYLCASSHGKEQYFGPGTRLTVT.